These T cell receptor beta chains were read from a single sample in a study of T-cell reconstitution after alpha-beta-depleted transplantation in children. TCRdb itself ran the PCR reads through MiXCR, one entry per CDR3 protein. The sample records under 300,000 distinct CDR3 sequences, under 14% being singletons. This sample comprised peripheral blood, obtained 180 days after TCRalphabeta/CD19-depleted stem cell transplant. Receptor source: a male patient aged 2 to 9 who had a stem cell transplant for chronic granulomatous disease, so the T cells may come from the graft donor. CDR3s include the opening cysteine and the closing phenylalanine or tryptophan. Fields, in order: J gene, V gene, CDR3 protein.

>TRBJ1-1|TRBV6-1
CAGSAAGRGEAFF
>TRBJ2-1|TRBV27
CASSSPTSGGYNEQFF
>TRBJ2-1|TRBV20-1
CSARPRGVEYNEQFF
>TRBJ2-1|TRBV11-2
CASSPRQGEASYNEQFF
>TRBJ2-1|TRBV7-6
CASSLPRTGANEQFF
>TRBJ1-1|TRBV7-3
CASSRQALGDTEAFF
>TRBJ2-7|TRBV30
CAWSKNRRGLRAYEQYF
>TRBJ2-5|TRBV6-1
CASSQTPLAETQYF
>TRBJ2-3|TRBV12-3/TRBV12-4
CASNRREDTDTQYF
>TRBJ2-5|TRBV19
CASSISGTGVETQYF
>TRBJ2-2|TRBV5-1
CASSGQSQGFTGELFF
>TRBJ1-5|TRBV4-1
CASSQVSAYQPQHF
>TRBJ2-1|TRBV6-2/TRBV6-3
CASSYTGGSYNEQFF
>TRBJ2-4|TRBV20-1
CSGNGLAGGGTKNIQYF
>TRBJ1-2|TRBV12-3/TRBV12-4
CASSLGQAINYGYTF
>TRBJ2-3|TRBV9
CASSPGDGPDTQYF
>TRBJ2-3|TRBV7-2
CASSTGDTQYF
>TRBJ1-1|TRBV18
CASSPTWGGITEAFF
>TRBJ2-5|TRBV11-2
CASSLDESDRAHQETQYF
>TRBJ2-1|TRBV5-1
CASSYPGNPYNEQFF
>TRBJ2-1|TRBV14
CASSPPFRTSAYNEQFF
>TRBJ2-5|TRBV7-2
CASSRDRGYETQYF
>TRBJ1-1|TRBV5-1
CASSLAGQYTEAFF
>TRBJ2-7|TRBV14
CASSRQARTYEQYF
>TRBJ1-1|TRBV5-5
CASSFWGRTEAFF
>TRBJ2-2|TRBV7-7
CASSLVEGGSRPNTGELFF
>TRBJ2-7|TRBV28
CAINPTGQTYEQYF
>TRBJ2-1|TRBV18
CASSPWLGTSTYNEQFF
>TRBJ2-5|TRBV23-1
CASSHLSHLGQGLETQYF
>TRBJ1-2|TRBV9
CASSEGGDQGPYGYTF
>TRBJ2-5|TRBV5-1
CASRFGTGSALQETQYF
>TRBJ2-3|TRBV20-1
CSARDRELAAYTHTQYF
>TRBJ2-5|TRBV7-2
CASSSPQGVIETQYF
>TRBJ2-7|TRBV6-2/TRBV6-3
CASSYSGGGRDEQYF
>TRBJ2-5|TRBV7-8
CASSLKGNQETQYF
>TRBJ2-7|TRBV5-6
CASSLNGLFYEQYF
>TRBJ1-1|TRBV7-9
CASSSGTPGEAFF
>TRBJ2-1|TRBV20-1
CSAISGNKLYNEQFF
>TRBJ2-2|TRBV30
CAWSSYRNTGELFF
>TRBJ2-7|TRBV12-3/TRBV12-4
CASRTGISYEQYF
>TRBJ2-7|TRBV11-3
CAGELCEQYF
>TRBJ2-7|TRBV20-1
CSARSARTGVSYEQYF
>TRBJ2-3|TRBV7-8
CASSPGANSDTQYF
>TRBJ2-2|TRBV5-1
CASSKTSSGTGELFF
>TRBJ2-1|TRBV10-3
CAISVRGREGEQFF
>TRBJ2-3|TRBV7-6
CASSSRPYGGATDTQYF
>TRBJ1-5|TRBV2
CASSELGSIGQPQHF
>TRBJ2-3|TRBV12-3/TRBV12-4
CASRRDRGLTSGPPPDTQYF
>TRBJ2-2|TRBV20-1
CSAAGTGGTGELFF
>TRBJ2-3|TRBV12-3/TRBV12-4
CAFSLALTDALGGTDTQYF